This TCR beta chain originates from a study of CD8+CD57+ T cells in acquired aplastic anemia. Per the germline V gene, CDR1 is SNHLY and CDR2 is FYNNEI. CDR3 length: 14 amino acids. Patients included in sequencing had previously demonstrated CD8+CD57+ cell expansion by flow cytometry. The use of genomic DNA as template underpinned the TCR beta VDJ and CDR3 profiling. Each CDR3 protein gets one entry after TCRdb re-called the reads with MiXCR. The repertoire includes roughly 160,000 distinct CDR3 sequences, 60% to 80% of them detected once, and 35% to 50% sits in the top ten. This clonotype was observed a few times. Mismatch with germline at one junction end may stem from a read error.

This receptor was taken from a human donor with aplastic anemia. This sequence joins TRBV2 and TRBJ1-1, with D unclear. Sample: sorted CD4+, CD8+, or CD8+CD57+ T cells (not recorded which) from PBMCs. The CDR3 DNA reads as TGTGCCATCAGTGCGCGGCAGACGAACACTGAAGCTTTCTTT. It translates to CAISARQTNTEAFF.